This is a list of T cell receptor beta chains from one sample in a study of T cell responses to AZD1222 COVID-19 vaccine. Libraries were prepared by immunoSEQ multiplex PCR; TCRdb keeps only in-frame clonotypes and omits some of them. Found here are over 85,000 clones, around 90% of them singletons; the top ten hold roughly 8.1%. Sequences were derived from peripheral blood, sampled on day 0 of AZD1222 vaccination. Receptors were obtained from an adult in good health. Each CDR3 is given with its conserved first and last residue. The order of the fields is D gene, J gene, clone size, V gene, CDR3 protein, CDR3 DNA. D genes are given only for firm matches. The size of a clone is reported for some rows only, either as once, few or many, or as a class for expanded clones.

D: .
J: TRBJ1-1
size: .
V: TRBV29-1
CDR3: CSVASRRTEAFF
DNA: TGCAGCGTTGCGAGCAGGCGCACTGAAGCTTTCTTT

D: TRBD1
J: TRBJ1-1
size: .
V: TRBV27
CDR3: CASSSGTGRMNTEAFF
DNA: TGTGCCAGCAGTTCCGGGACAGGTAGGATGAACACTGAAGCTTTCTTT

D: TRBD1
J: TRBJ1-5
size: once
V: TRBV6-2/TRBV6-3
CDR3: CASSSIDRVGNQPQHF
DNA: TGTGCCAGCAGTTCAATCGACAGGGTGGGCAATCAGCCCCAGCATTTT

D: TRBD1
J: TRBJ1-4
size: .
V: TRBV4-3
CDR3: CASSRSGTAPEKLFF
DNA: TGCGCCAGCAGCCGCTCCGGGACAGCCCCCGAAAAACTGTTTTTT

D: TRBD2
J: TRBJ2-5
size: .
V: TRBV14
CDR3: CASSFGLARGETQYF
DNA: TGTGCCAGCAGCTTCGGACTAGCCCGGGGTGAGACCCAGTACTTC

D: .
J: TRBJ1-2
size: .
V: TRBV7-2
CDR3: CASSSRGFGRDSYGYTF
DNA: TGTGCCAGCAGCTCACGCGGATTTGGTAGGGACTCCTATGGCTACACCTTC

D: .
J: TRBJ2-7
size: .
V: TRBV7-9
CDR3: CASSLEPYEQYF
DNA: TGTGCCAGCAGCCTAGAACCCTACGAGCAGTACTTC

D: TRBD2
J: TRBJ2-5
size: .
V: TRBV6-1
CDR3: CASSDLGTSGDETQYF
DNA: TGTGCCAGCAGTGACCTCGGGACTAGCGGGGATGAGACCCAGTACTTC

D: TRBD1
J: TRBJ1-5
size: .
V: TRBV27
CDR3: CASSPQGPNSNQPQHF
DNA: TGTGCCAGCAGTCCACAGGGGCCAAATAGCAATCAGCCCCAGCATTTT

D: TRBD1
J: TRBJ2-7
size: .
V: TRBV6-5
CDR3: CASSYVGQGSSYEQYF
DNA: TGTGCCAGCAGTTACGTGGGACAGGGTTCCTCCTACGAGCAGTACTTC

D: TRBD1
J: TRBJ1-6
size: .
V: TRBV11-2
CDR3: CASSLIGTGNSPLHF
DNA: TGTGCCAGCAGCTTAATAGGGACAGGGAATTCACCCCTCCACTTT